Below, 9 T cell receptor beta chains from the same sample are listed, as sequenced in a study of spatial heterogeneity in lung cancer. MiXCR, run by TCRdb on the 5' RACE reads, gives a single entry per CDR3 protein. The sample has more than 25,000 distinct CDR3 sequences, under 6.5% seen once; the top ten hold roughly a fifth. As to time point: blood at routine non-recurrence follow-up after resection. The input material, whole RNA from tumor, nontumor lung or frozen PBMC, was sequenced unsorted. The sequenced sample was PBMCs, obtained at follow-up. The receptors come from a male donor with early-stage non-small cell lung cancer.

This clonotype was counted a few times. The chain recombines TRBV20-1 with TRBJ2-4; 9 nucleotides agree with TRBD1. CDR1 and CDR2 from the germline V gene are DFQATT and SNEGSKA (reference sequence). The CDR3 has 16 amino acids. V shed 0 bases and J 0 bases; nucleotides not matched to a gene: 3. CDR3 bases: TGCAGTGCTAGAGATCGGACAGGGGTAGCCAAAAACATTCAGTACTTC. Protein product: CSARDRTGVAKNIQYF.

This clonotype has ten or more counts. The chain recombines TRBV10-3 with TRBJ2-3; D is undetermined. The CDR3 loop spans 11 amino acids. The V end was cut by 4 bases, the J end by 6 bases, with 5 bases between. Germline V CDR1 and CDR2: ENHRY, SYGVKD. This CDR3 is CAISAGDTQYF. In DNA, the CDR3 is TGTGCCATCAGTGCGGGCGATACGCAGTATTTT.

The chain employs TRBV5-1 and TRBJ1-2; D is perhaps TRBD1 (6 bases). V lost 1 base and J lost 2, with 12 bases in between. The CDR3 sequence is 15 residues long. Germline assignment: CDR1 SGHRS and CDR2 YFSETQ. Written as DNA, the CDR3 is TGCGCCAGCAGCTTGTCCCAGGGGAGCAACTATGGCTACACCTTC. Translation gives CASSLSQGSNYGYTF.

The chain carries TRBV7-2 and TRBJ2-1, with 10 positions matching TRBD2. Germline CDR1 reads SGHTA; CDR2 reads FQGNSA. V lost 8 bases to trimming and J lost 3 bases; unmatched junction nucleotides: 7. The CDR3 covers 15 residues. The CDR3 here is CASGAGGRDYNEQFF. CDR3 nucleotide sequence: TGTGCCAGCGGAGCGGGAGGGCGAGACTACAATGAGCAGTTCTTC.

Ten or more counts support this clonotype. The chain joins TRBV13 to TRBJ2-7; the D is unclear. This CDR3 is 14 amino acids long. V was clipped by 0 bases and J by 0 bases, with 6 bases between them. Germline V gives CDR1 PRHDT, CDR2 FYEKMQ (reference sequence). CDR3 sequence (DNA): TGTGCCAGCAGCTTAGGGGCCAGCTCCTACGAGCAGTACTTC. This codes for CASSLGASSYEQYF.

In its sample, this clonotype was seen many times. This chain joins TRBV12-3 or TRBV12-4 and TRBJ2-3; D gene unclear. CDR3 length equals 14 residues. V lost 3 bases to trimming and J lost 2 bases, with 9 bases between them. This chain's CDR3 is CASSFVAVTDTQYF. The CDR3 nucleotides read TGTGCCAGCAGTTTTGTGGCGGTCACAGATACGCAGTATTTT.

This clonotype was seen ten or more times. Without the conserved terminal phenylalanine or tryptophan, this CDR3 likely stems from a read error. Because the CDR3's place on the DNA is in doubt, the DNA is left out and the CDR3 is given as listed by TCRdb. V usage is TRBV6-5 and J usage is TRBJ2-7; the table calls TRBD1, which could not be checked here. The germline V gene encodes CDR1 MNHEY and CDR2 SVGAGI. Including both end residues, the CDR3 is 9 amino acids long. The CDR3 loop is CASRLRQGS.

This clonotype was seen only a few times. The chain couples TRBV25-1 to TRBJ2-3; tentative D call: TRBD2 (5 bases). V was trimmed by 3 bases and J by 10 bases, leaving 14 bases between them. This CDR3 has 13 residues. Germline CDR1 and CDR2: MGHDK and SYGVNS. Written as DNA, the CDR3 is TGTGCCAGCAGTGACCTGGGCCAGGAGGCGCAGTATTTT. Protein: CASSDLGQEAQYF.

This clonotype was seen at least ten times. The genes are TRBV7-3 and TRBJ2-3; the D is unclear. This CDR3 comprises 13 residues. Germline V gene lookup returns CDR1 SGHTA and CDR2 FQGTGA. V lost 4 bases and J lost 6, with 11 bases in between. CDR3 in amino acids: CASSSPIADTQYF. The CDR3 DNA reads as TGTGCCAGCAGCTCCCCGATTGCGGATACGCAGTATTTT.